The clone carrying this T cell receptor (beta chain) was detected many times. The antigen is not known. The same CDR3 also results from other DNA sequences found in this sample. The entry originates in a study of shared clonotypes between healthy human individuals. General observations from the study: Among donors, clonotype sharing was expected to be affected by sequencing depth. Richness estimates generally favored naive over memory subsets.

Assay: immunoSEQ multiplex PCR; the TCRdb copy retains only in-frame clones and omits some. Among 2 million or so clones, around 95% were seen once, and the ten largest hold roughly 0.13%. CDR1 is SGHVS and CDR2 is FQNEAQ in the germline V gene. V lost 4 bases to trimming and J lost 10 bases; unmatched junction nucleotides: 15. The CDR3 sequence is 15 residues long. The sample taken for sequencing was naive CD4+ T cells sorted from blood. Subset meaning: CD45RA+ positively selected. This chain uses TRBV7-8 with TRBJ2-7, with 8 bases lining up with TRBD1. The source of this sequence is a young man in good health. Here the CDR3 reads CASSSGTGTGPSQYF. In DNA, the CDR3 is TGTGCCAGCAGCTCGGGAACCGGGACAGGCCCCAGTCAGTACTTC. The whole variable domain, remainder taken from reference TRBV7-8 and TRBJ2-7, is GAGVSQSPRYKVAKRGQDVALRCDPISGHVSLFWYQQALGQGPEFLTYFQNEAQLDKSGLPSDRFFAERPEGSVSTLKIQRTQQEDSAVYLCASSSGTGTGPSQYFGPGTRLTVT.